This is a list of T cell receptor beta chains from one sample in a study of memory CD4+ T cells and cytomegalovirus serostatus. Sequencing used immunoSEQ multiplex PCR; TCRdb keeps in-frame clones, though not all of them. The table has roughly 76,000 clones, roughly 78% seen once. The sample was memory CD4+ T cells from blood. Source of these receptors: an adult in good health and CMV-seropositive. The CDR3 runs from the conserved cysteine through the conserved F or W. A D gene is named only where the DNA matches it firmly. Only part of the rows carry a size: once, few, many, or a class if the clone is expanded.

TRBJ1-1,TRBV19,-,-,CASSMGRAFF,TGTGCCAGTAGTATGGGTAGGGCTTTCTTT
TRBJ2-3,TRBV18,-,-,CASSPLEADTQYF,TGTGCCAGCTCACCACTAGAGGCAGATACGCAGTATTTT
TRBJ1-1,TRBV5-1,-,few,CASSEGGDTEAFF,TGCGCCAGCAGCGAGGGGGGGGACACTGAAGCTTTCTTT
TRBJ1-1,TRBV5-1,-,-,CASSWGGTEAFF,TGCGCCAGCAGCTGGGGGGGGACTGAAGCTTTCTTT
TRBJ1-1,TRBV20-1,-,-,CSATIGGRAFF,TGCAGTGCTACCATAGGGGGGAGGGCTTTCTTT
TRBJ2-2,TRBV7-9,TRBD1,-,CASSLQGLNTGELFF,TGTGCCAGCAGTTTACAGGGGCTTAACACCGGGGAGCTGTTTTTT
TRBJ2-1,TRBV5-1,TRBD1,-,CASSFRDSNYNEQFF,TGCGCCAGCAGCTTCCGGGACAGCAACTACAATGAGCAGTTCTTC
TRBJ1-1,TRBV28,TRBD1,few,CASSPSGQGGEGFF,TGTGCCAGCAGTCCATCGGGACAGGGAGGGGAAGGCTTCTTT
TRBJ1-2,TRBV25-1,TRBD1,few,CASSGSGQGSGYTF,TGTGCCAGCAGTGGATCAGGACAGGGAAGTGGCTACACCTTC
TRBJ1-2,TRBV6-1,TRBD1,-,CASSETRDRVGYTF,TGTGCCAGCAGTGAAACCCGGGACAGGGTTGGCTACACCTTC
TRBJ2-6,TRBV10-3,TRBD1,once,CAISESGTGGSGANVLTF,TGTGCCATCAGCGAATCCGGGACAGGGGGTTCGGGGGCCAACGTCCTGACTTTC
TRBJ2-6,TRBV2,-,-,CASSDGTSGANVLTF,TGTGCCAGCAGCGATGGGACGTCTGGGGCCAACGTCCTGACTTTC
TRBJ2-7,TRBV30,TRBD2,-,CAWSVLRLAVYEQYF,TGTGCCTGGAGTGTACTCCGACTAGCGGTTTACGAGCAGTACTTC
TRBJ1-2,TRBV5-1,-,-,CASSLGAVHESYGYTF,TGCGCCAGCAGCTTGGGGGCAGTCCACGAATCGTATGGCTACACCTTC
TRBJ1-1,TRBV18,-,-,CASSPLGEDTEAFF,TGTGCCAGCTCACCCCTTGGAGAGGACACTGAAGCTTTCTTT
TRBJ1-1,TRBV5-5,-,-,CASSFGGGGTEAFF,TGTGCCAGCAGCTTCGGGGGGGGCGGCACTGAAGCTTTCTTT
TRBJ2-3,TRBV19,TRBD2,-,CASSALAGYTDTQYF,TGTGCCAGTAGTGCCCTAGCGGGTTACACAGATACGCAGTATTTT
TRBJ1-1,TRBV6-5,-,-,CASSYGGKEAFF,TGTGCCAGCAGTTACGGGGGCAAGGAGGCTTTCTTT
TRBJ1-2,TRBV28,-,-,CASSPSTRGYTF,TGTGCCAGCAGTCCATCGACGAGAGGCTACACCTTC
TRBJ1-5,TRBV23-1,TRBD1,-,CARIQDREGTPYSNQPQHF,TGCGCCAGAATCCAGGACAGGGAGGGAACCCCCTATAGCAATCAGCCCCAGCATTTT
TRBJ1-3,TRBV5-8,-,-,CASRLGGVAGNTIYF,TGTGCCAGCAGACTCGGCGGGGTAGCTGGAAACACCATATATTTT
TRBJ1-6,TRBV6-6,-,few,CASSYGENSPLHF,TGTGCCAGCAGTTACGGCGAAAATTCACCCCTCCACTTT
TRBJ2-2,TRBV7-6,TRBD1,-,CASSPKQGADTGELFF,TGTGCCAGCAGCCCTAAACAGGGGGCTGACACCGGGGAGCTGTTTTTT
TRBJ2-1,TRBV12-5,TRBD2,-,CASQAGGTYNEQFF,TGTGCTAGTCAAGCGGGGGGAACCTACAATGAGCAGTTCTTC
TRBJ1-1,TRBV19,TRBD1,-,CASIRDRVLGEAFF,TGTGCCAGTATCCGGGACAGGGTATTAGGTGAAGCTTTCTTT
TRBJ2-3,TRBV30,TRBD1,-,CACDRGWGDTQYF,TGTGCCTGCGACAGGGGTTGGGGAGATACGCAGTATTTT
TRBJ1-1,TRBV19,-,once,CASNSRGGMNTEAFF,TGTGCCAGTAACTCCCGAGGAGGCATGAACACTGAAGCTTTCTTT
TRBJ1-1,TRBV30,TRBD1,-,CAWSGDRMNTEAFF,TGTGCCTGGAGCGGGGACAGAATGAACACTGAAGCTTTCTTT
TRBJ1-5,TRBV6-5,-,few,CASAQGLKGQPQHF,TGTGCCAGCGCCCAGGGGCTTAAAGGTCAGCCCCAGCATTTT
TRBJ2-2,TRBV4-1,-,-,CASSQDPANTGELFF,TGCGCCAGCAGCCAAGATCCGGCGAACACCGGGGAGCTGTTTTTT
TRBJ2-3,TRBV9,-,-,CASNGGSDTQYF,TGTGCCAGCAATGGGGGTTCAGATACGCAGTATTTT
TRBJ2-2,TRBV6-1,-,once,CASSDTSTNTGELFF,TGTGCCAGCAGTGATACTAGCACGAACACCGGGGAGCTGTTTTTT
TRBJ1-4,TRBV28,-,-,CASSTQQGGGEKLFF,TGTGCCAGCAGTACCCAACAGGGCGGAGGAGAAAAACTGTTTTTT
TRBJ2-1,TRBV29-1,-,few,CSVARGGPYNEQFF,TGCAGCGTGGCCAGGGGGGGCCCCTACAATGAGCAGTTCTTC
TRBJ1-6,TRBV7-2,-,-,CASSLTGHPPLHF,TGTGCCAGCAGCTTAACGGGTCATCCACCCCTCCACTTT
TRBJ1-2,TRBV19,-,-,CASSTFPPIEANYGYTF,TGTGCCAGTAGTACCTTCCCCCCGATAGAAGCTAACTATGGCTACACCTTC
TRBJ2-1,TRBV28,TRBD2,-,CASRGLAGARSSYNEQFF,TGTGCCAGCCGTGGACTAGCGGGGGCGCGAAGCTCCTACAATGAGCAGTTCTTC
TRBJ1-4,TRBV19,-,-,CASRMMPEEKLFF,TGTGCCTCAAGAATGATGCCCGAGGAAAAACTGTTTTTT
TRBJ1-4,TRBV30,-,once,CAWSSVATVDEKLFF,TGTGCCTGGAGTTCCGTGGCCACAGTGGATGAAAAACTGTTTTTT
TRBJ2-7,TRBV2,TRBD1,-,CASSETGQINYEQYF,TGTGCCAGCAGTGAAACGGGACAGATCAACTACGAGCAGTACTTC
TRBJ2-5,TRBV7-9,TRBD1,-,CASSLESGGAWETQYF,TGTGCCAGCAGCTTAGAATCAGGGGGCGCCTGGGAGACCCAGTACTTC
TRBJ2-7,TRBV2,-,-,CASSVMYEQYF,TGTGCCAGCAGTGTTATGTACGAGCAGTACTTC
TRBJ2-7,TRBV2,TRBD1,-,CASKGGFNEQYF,TGTGCCAGCAAAGGGGGCTTCAACGAGCAGTACTTC
TRBJ1-1,TRBV18,TRBD1,-,CASSSGQGAREAFF,TGTGCCAGCTCGTCGGGACAGGGGGCGAGGGAAGCTTTCTTT
TRBJ1-6,TRBV10-3,TRBD1,-,CAISGVPLQQGDSPLHF,TGTGCCATCAGTGGAGTGCCCCTTCAACAGGGGGATTCACCCCTCCACTTT
TRBJ2-2,TRBV5-1,-,-,CASSLNPDYTGELFF,TGCGCCAGCAGCTTAAACCCGGATTACACCGGGGAGCTGTTTTTT
TRBJ2-7,TRBV2,-,-,CASRRGVRRGEQYF,TGTGCCAGCAGACGAGGAGTTAGGAGGGGCGAGCAGTACTTC
TRBJ2-7,TRBV27,TRBD2,-,CASSRIPGLAGRSWEQYF,TGTGCCAGCAGTCGCATTCCGGGACTAGCGGGAAGGTCTTGGGAGCAGTACTTC
TRBJ2-2,TRBV11-3,-,-,CASSLETGELFF,TGTGCCAGCAGCTTAGAAACCGGGGAGCTGTTTTTT
TRBJ2-5,TRBV19,-,-,CASSWSLGETQYF,TGTGCCAGTAGTTGGAGTCTTGGGGAGACCCAGTACTTC
TRBJ2-3,TRBV9,TRBD2,-,CASSVFTSGSTDTQYF,TGTGCCAGCAGCGTATTTACTAGCGGGAGCACAGATACGCAGTATTTT
TRBJ2-6,TRBV28,-,-,CASSFGLRGSGANVLTF,TGTGCCAGCAGTTTCGGGTTGCGGGGTTCCGGGGCCAACGTCCTGACTTTC
TRBJ1-5,TRBV19,TRBD1,-,CASSIDGTGGNQPQHF,TGTGCCAGTAGTATAGACGGGACAGGGGGGAATCAGCCCCAGCATTTT
TRBJ2-1,TRBV2,TRBD2,-,CASRGLAGDYNEQFF,TGTGCCAGCAGGGGACTAGCGGGAGATTACAATGAGCAGTTCTTC
TRBJ1-2,TRBV6-1,-,-,CASSERDRLGSWLGFNYGYTF,TGTGCCAGCAGTGAAAGAGACAGGTTGGGCAGTTGGCTTGGGTTTAACTATGGCTACACCTTC
TRBJ1-5,TRBV10-3,-,-,CAISDRLMQEGYSNQPQHF,TGTGCCATCAGTGATAGACTGATGCAGGAGGGTTATAGCAATCAGCCCCAGCATTTT
TRBJ1-4,TRBV11-2,-,many,CASSARRPGTNEKLFF,TGTGCCAGCAGCGCCCGTAGGCCAGGAACTAATGAAAAACTGTTTTTT